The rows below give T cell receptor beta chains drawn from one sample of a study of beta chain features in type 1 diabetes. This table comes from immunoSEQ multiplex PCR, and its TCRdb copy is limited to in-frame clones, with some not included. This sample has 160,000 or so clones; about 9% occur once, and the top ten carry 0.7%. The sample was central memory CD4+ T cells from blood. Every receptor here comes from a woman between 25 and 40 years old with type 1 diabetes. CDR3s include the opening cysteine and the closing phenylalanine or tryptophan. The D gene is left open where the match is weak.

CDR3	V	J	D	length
CASSFGGSGANVLTF	TRBV27	TRBJ2-6	-	15
CASSIVDRVDTGELFF	TRBV19	TRBJ2-2	TRBD1	16
CASSLAGGDRELFF	TRBV4-1	TRBJ2-2	TRBD2	14
CASSLRPGGWSSSYNEQFF	TRBV7-9	TRBJ2-1	TRBD2	19
CASSQEWQGWETQYF	TRBV4-2	TRBJ2-5	-	15
CASKLEGLAVNEQFF	TRBV19	TRBJ2-1	TRBD2	15
CASSPRQVYNEQFF	TRBV7-3	TRBJ2-1	-	14
CASSLAAGGREQYF	TRBV7-6	TRBJ2-7	TRBD2	14
CAWGMGQGVGPQHF	TRBV30	TRBJ1-5	TRBD1	14
CASSVANHRGYTF	TRBV9	TRBJ1-2	-	13
CASSSDGQSVNYGYTF	TRBV13	TRBJ1-2	-	16
CASSLGQGDGYTF	TRBV5-6	TRBJ1-2	TRBD1	13
CASSPGLSTDTQYF	TRBV7-3	TRBJ2-3	-	14
CASSKELATPYEQYF	TRBV9	TRBJ2-7	TRBD2	15
CASSQDPGLAPEQYF	TRBV4-1	TRBJ2-7	TRBD2	15
CSVEPPAVRFDEQFF	TRBV29-1	TRBJ2-1	-	15
CASSRPTGLGEKLFF	TRBV2	TRBJ1-4	TRBD1	15
CASSAGLAGGVNEQFF	TRBV9	TRBJ2-1	TRBD2	16
CASSFTVPGQGSGTEAFF	TRBV5-1	TRBJ1-1	TRBD1	18
CALSGTGKLYEQYF	TRBV10-3	TRBJ2-7	TRBD1	14
CASSLMVRGYLMSDTEAFF	TRBV11-2	TRBJ1-1	-	19
CASSPLSGGLQETQYF	TRBV5-1	TRBJ2-5	TRBD2	16
CASSLKSGTGFAGELFF	TRBV7-3	TRBJ2-2	TRBD1	17
CASSPGQTYEQYF	TRBV5-1	TRBJ2-7	-	13
CASSSQGAGELFF	TRBV5-5	TRBJ2-2	TRBD1	13
CASTGHANTGELFF	TRBV28	TRBJ2-2	-	14
CASSSQTGDSSYEQYF	TRBV11-2	TRBJ2-7	TRBD1	16
CASSYTSGSTDTQYF	TRBV6-5	TRBJ2-3	TRBD2	15
CASTIQGQGTGELFF	TRBV19	TRBJ2-2	TRBD1	15
CASSLEGGGKNIQYF	TRBV5-1	TRBJ2-4	-	15
CASSLTSSHEQFF	TRBV5-1	TRBJ2-1	-	13
CAWSIWTGSTNEKLFF	TRBV30	TRBJ1-4	-	16
CASSRGEGTEAFF	TRBV11-3	TRBJ1-1	-	13
CASSPPGLGASEQYF	TRBV18	TRBJ2-7	TRBD2	15
CASSAANTEAFF	TRBV7-9	TRBJ1-1	-	12
CASSSGGIYEQYF	TRBV28	TRBJ2-7	-	13
CASSINLQGNDQPQHF	TRBV4-1	TRBJ1-5	-	16
CAISESQGWKDTQYF	TRBV10-3	TRBJ2-3	-	15
CASFGTNSYNEQFF	TRBV5-6	TRBJ2-1	TRBD2	14
CASITRASNTGELFF	TRBV7-2	TRBJ2-2	-	15
CASSASGRDPRNEQFF	TRBV9	TRBJ2-1	TRBD2	16
CASSPSQTGGYGYTF	TRBV11-3	TRBJ1-2	TRBD1	15
CASSQGVAGGNSYEQYF	TRBV4-2	TRBJ2-7	TRBD2	17
CASSKGDGTGGSWELFF	TRBV21-1	TRBJ2-2	-	17
CASSFSGAGGANEQFF	TRBV2	TRBJ2-1	TRBD2	16
CASTVYSGSGTGELFF	TRBV9	TRBJ2-2	TRBD2	16
CASSLGRVTGPQETQYF	TRBV5-1	TRBJ2-5	-	17
CAISDGQGTQTQYF	TRBV10-3	TRBJ2-5	TRBD1	14
CASSPLALSSYEQYF	TRBV28	TRBJ2-7	-	15
CASSFGLAGGGNEQFF	TRBV7-2	TRBJ2-1	TRBD2	16